The clone carrying this TCR beta chain was seen once. This sample is drawn from a study of shared clonotypes between healthy human individuals. In the naive CD8 group, cells lacked CD45RO and were positively selected for CCR7, so terminally differentiated effector memory CD45RA+ cells were left out. Libraries were prepared by immunoSEQ multiplex PCR; TCRdb keeps only in-frame clonotypes and omits some of them. This table holds about 2 million clones, approximately 95% found once. CDR3 length: 12 residues. The germline gives CDR1 LNHNV, CDR2 YYDKDF (reference sequence). V was clipped by 3 bases and J by 6 bases, with 5 bases between them.

V gene TRBV15 combines with J gene TRBJ2-2, with D unclear. The clonotype originates from a man aged 18 to 29 in good health. Sequenced input: naive CD8+ T cells sorted from blood. CDR3 region: CATSRTAGELFF. The CDR3 bases are TGTGCCACCAGCAGGACTGCCGGGGAGCTGTTTTTT.